The subject of this entry is one T cell receptor (beta chain). The germline V gene has CDR1 MNHEY and CDR2 SVGAGI. The V and J ends lost 6 bases and 0 bases respectively, with 11 bases between them. The CDR3 covers 14 residues. Original analysis: Reference gene primer amplification yielded estimated nucleated cell counts. Produced via immunoSEQ multiplex PCR; TCRdb's table is partial and in-frame only. V, J and clone size reflect that table, while D and trimming were determined from the DNA. The sample records 250,000 to 300,000 clones, approximately 88% being singletons. The sample comes from a study of blood T cell repertoires in COVID-19.

The chain combines TRBV6-5 with TRBJ1-1, with D possibly TRBD1 on 5 matching bases. Material for sequencing was peripheral blood. The TCR sequence derives from a woman aged 65 to 85 with COVID-19, enrolled during active disease. The CDR3 DNA is TGTGCCAGCAGGCTGGGGCAGTTGAACACTGAAGCTTTCTTT. Protein sequence: CASRLGQLNTEAFF.